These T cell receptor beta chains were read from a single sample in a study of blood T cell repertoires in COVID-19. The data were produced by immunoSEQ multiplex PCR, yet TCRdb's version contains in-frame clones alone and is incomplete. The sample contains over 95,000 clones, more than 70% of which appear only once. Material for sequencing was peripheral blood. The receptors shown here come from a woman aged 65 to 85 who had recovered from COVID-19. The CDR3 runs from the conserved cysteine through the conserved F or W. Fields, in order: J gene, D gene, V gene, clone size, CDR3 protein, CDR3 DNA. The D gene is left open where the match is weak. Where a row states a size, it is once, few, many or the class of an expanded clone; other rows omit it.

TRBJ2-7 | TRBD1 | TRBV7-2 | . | CASSLAGNRGGTREQYF | TGTGCCAGCAGCTTAGCGGGGAACAGGGGTGGGACGCGGGAGCAGTACTTC
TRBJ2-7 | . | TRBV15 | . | CATSRDSAGYEQYF | TGTGCCACCAGCAGAGATTCCGCAGGTTACGAGCAGTACTTC
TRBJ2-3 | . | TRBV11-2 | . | CASSSRWDITDTQYF | TGTGCCAGCAGCTCCCGCTGGGACATCACAGATACGCAGTATTTT
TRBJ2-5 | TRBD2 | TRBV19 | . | CASSLTLTSGPKETQYF | TGTGCCAGTAGTTTGACCCTGACTAGCGGACCCAAAGAGACCCAGTACTTC
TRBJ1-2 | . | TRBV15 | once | CATSRDKSAGYGYTF | TGTGCCACCAGCAGAGATAAAAGCGCGGGCTATGGCTACACCTTC
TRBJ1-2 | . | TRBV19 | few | CASSVGGWSDGYTF | TGTGCCAGTAGTGTCGGAGGGTGGTCGGATGGCTACACCTTC
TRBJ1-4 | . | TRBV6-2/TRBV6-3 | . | CASSYEREKLFF | TGTGCCAGCAGTTACGAGAGAGAAAAACTGTTTTTT
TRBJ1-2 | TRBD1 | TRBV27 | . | CASSSLGQGHGYTF | TGTGCCAGCAGTTCCTTAGGACAGGGTCATGGCTACACCTTC
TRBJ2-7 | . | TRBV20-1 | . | CSAGLGHEQYF | TGCAGTGCTGGGCTGGGCCACGAGCAGTACTTC
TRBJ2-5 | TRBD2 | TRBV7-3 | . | CASSAAGGWRETQYF | TGTGCCAGCAGCGCCGCGGGGGGGTGGAGAGAGACCCAGTACTTC
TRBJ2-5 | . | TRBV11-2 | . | CASSLDGGQEETQYF | TGTGCCAGCAGCTTAGATGGAGGTCAGGAGGAGACCCAGTACTTC
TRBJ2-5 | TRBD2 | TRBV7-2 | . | CASTERGGKETQYF | TGTGCCAGCACGGAGCGGGGGGGCAAAGAGACCCAGTACTTC
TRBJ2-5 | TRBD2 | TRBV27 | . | CASSTSGRAQETQYF | TGTGCCAGCAGTACTAGCGGGAGAGCCCAAGAGACCCAGTACTTC
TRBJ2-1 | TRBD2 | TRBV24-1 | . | CATSDPSGGLYNEQFF | TGTGCCACCAGTGACCCTAGCGGGGGGCTCTACAATGAGCAGTTCTTC
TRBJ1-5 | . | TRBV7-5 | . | CVRRLRTGHSNQPQHF | TGTGTCAGAAGACTCCGGACAGGGCATAGCAATCAGCCCCAGCATTTT
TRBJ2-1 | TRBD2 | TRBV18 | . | CASSPPTSGGRYNEQFF | TGTGCCAGCTCACCACCCACTAGCGGGGGCCGATACAATGAGCAGTTCTTC
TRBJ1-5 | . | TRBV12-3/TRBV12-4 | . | CASSLAQGQPQHF | TGTGCCAGCAGTTTAGCCCAGGGGCAGCCCCAGCATTTT
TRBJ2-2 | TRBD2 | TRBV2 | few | CASSGTSGGAPGELFF | TGTGCCAGCAGCGGAACTAGCGGGGGGGCCCCCGGGGAGCTGTTTTTT
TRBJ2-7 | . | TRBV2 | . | CASKTRWGSYAEQYF | TGTGCCAGCAAAACACGCTGGGGCTCCTACGCCGAGCAGTACTTC
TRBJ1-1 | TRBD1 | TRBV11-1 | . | CASSLQGTGVTEAFF | TGTGCCAGCAGCTTACAGGGGACAGGGGTCACTGAAGCTTTCTTT
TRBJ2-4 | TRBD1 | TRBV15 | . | CATSVGGTGANIQYF | TGTGCCACCAGCGTGGGGGGGACAGGGGCAAACATTCAGTACTTC
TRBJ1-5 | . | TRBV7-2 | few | CASSVNPGPQHF | TGTGCCAGCAGCGTGAACCCCGGGCCCCAGCATTTT
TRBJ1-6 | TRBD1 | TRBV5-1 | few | CASSPSGGNNSPLHF | TGCGCCAGCAGCCCTTCAGGGGGTAATAATTCACCCCTCCACTTT
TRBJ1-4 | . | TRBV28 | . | CAVWERKLFF | TGTGCTGTCTGGGAGAGGAAACTGTTTTTT
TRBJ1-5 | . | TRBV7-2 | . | CASSLFGGVGNQPQHF | TGTGCCAGCAGCTTATTCGGGGGTGTGGGCAATCAGCCCCAGCATTTT
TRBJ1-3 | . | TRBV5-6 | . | CASRNTGTGNTIYF | TGTGCCAGCAGAAACACAGGTACTGGAAACACCATATATTTT
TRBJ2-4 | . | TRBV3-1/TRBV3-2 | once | CASSAGLAKNIQYF | TGTGCCAGCAGCGCGGGACTAGCCAAAAACATTCAGTACTTC
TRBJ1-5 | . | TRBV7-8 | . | CASSLDTARGQPQHF | TGTGCCAGCAGCTTAGATACGGCCCGGGGACAGCCCCAGCATTTT
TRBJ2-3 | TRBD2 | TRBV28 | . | CASSASGGAKGDTQYF | TGTGCCAGCAGTGCGAGCGGGGGGGCGAAGGGAGATACGCAGTATTTT
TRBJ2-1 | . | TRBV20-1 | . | CSAWGDEQFF | TGCAGTGCTTGGGGCGATGAGCAGTTCTTC
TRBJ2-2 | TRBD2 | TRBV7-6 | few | CASSDSGGVNTGELFF | TGTGCCAGCAGCGACAGCGGGGGGGTGAACACCGGGGAGCTGTTTTTT
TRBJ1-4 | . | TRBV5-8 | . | CASSPNGEKLFF | TGTGCCAGCAGCCCTAACGGGGAAAAACTGTTTTTT
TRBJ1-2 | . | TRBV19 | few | CASSMDIGRGYGYTF | TGTGCCAGTAGTATGGATATAGGGCGGGGATATGGCTACACCTTC
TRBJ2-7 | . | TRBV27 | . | CASSSRRQFDEQYF | TGTGCCAGCAGTTCCAGAAGACAGTTCGACGAGCAGTACTTC
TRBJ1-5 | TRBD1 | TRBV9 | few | CASSTGTGNQPQHF | TGTGCCAGCAGCACCGGGACAGGCAACCAGCCCCAGCATTTT
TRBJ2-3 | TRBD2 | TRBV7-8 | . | CASSSASGTSVYF | TGTGCCAGCAGCTCCGCCTCCGGGACTAGCGTGTATTTT
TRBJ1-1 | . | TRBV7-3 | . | CASSLMAGGTEAFF | TGTGCCAGCAGCTTAATGGCAGGTGGGACTGAAGCTTTCTTT
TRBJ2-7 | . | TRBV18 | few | CASSPAQLYEQYF | TGTGCCAGCTCACCCGCACAGCTTTACGAGCAGTACTTC
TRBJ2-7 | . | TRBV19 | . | CASSPTGFSSYEQYF | TGTGCCAGTAGTCCGACAGGCTTTTCCTCCTACGAGCAGTACTTC
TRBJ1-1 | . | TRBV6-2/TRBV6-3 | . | CASSTFSQAKAFF | TGTGCCAGCAGTACCTTCTCGCAGGCTAAAGCTTTCTTT
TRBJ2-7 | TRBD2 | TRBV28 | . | CASRVSREGREVEQYF | TGTGCCAGCAGGGTATCGCGGGAGGGCAGGGAGGTGGAGCAGTACTTC
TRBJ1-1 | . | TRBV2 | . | CASNRVNTEAFF | TGTGCCAGCAACAGGGTGAACACTGAAGCTTTCTTT
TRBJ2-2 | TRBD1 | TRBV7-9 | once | CASSLRGTAKNTGELFF | TGTGCCAGCAGCTTACGAGGGACAGCGAAGAACACCGGGGAGCTGTTTTTT
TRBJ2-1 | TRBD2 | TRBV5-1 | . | CASSFLTSGGGNEQFF | TGCGCCAGCAGCTTCCTCACTAGCGGGGGTGGCAATGAGCAGTTCTTC